This is a list of T cell receptor beta chains from one sample in a study of shared clonotypes between healthy human individuals. Sequencing was performed with immunoSEQ multiplex PCR; in TCRdb, only in-frame clones are kept and a portion is missing. This table has some 95,000 clones, approximately 75% appearing once. Sequenced sample: memory CD8+ T cells sorted from blood. These receptors all stem from a man younger than 40 in good health. Both conserved end residues are part of each CDR3. The order of the fields is V gene, J gene, clone size, D gene, CDR3 DNA, CDR3 protein. A D gene is named only where the DNA matches it firmly. The size field is filled for only some rows; it gives once, few, many or a size class.

>TRBV5-1|TRBJ1-2|NA|NA
TGCGCCAGCAGCTTGGGGGTAGCGGGGGCGAGCCGCGGCTACACCTTC
CASSLGVAGASRGYTF
>TRBV6-4|TRBJ1-1|many|NA
TGTGCCAGCAGTGAGGGGGAGGGTTTTAATCTTAGCCCGAACACTGAAGCTTTCTTT
CASSEGEGFNLSPNTEAFF
>TRBV7-2|TRBJ2-7|once|TRBD2
TGTGCCAGCAGCTTAGAGGGGACTAGCGGGAAATACGAGCAGTACTTC
CASSLEGTSGKYEQYF
>TRBV5-1|TRBJ1-2|NA|TRBD1
TGCGCCAGCAGTTTGACAGGGTCCTACCCGAACTATGGCTACACCTTC
CASSLTGSYPNYGYTF
>TRBV19|TRBJ2-7|NA|TRBD2
TGTGCCAGTAGTATCACTAGCGACTCCTACGAGCAGTACTTC
CASSITSDSYEQYF
>TRBV6-6|TRBJ2-7|NA|NA
TGTGCCAGCAGTTACTCACAAACCTACGAGCAGTACTTC
CASSYSQTYEQYF
>TRBV5-4|TRBJ2-1|many|TRBD1
TGTGCCAGCAGCCCCGACAGGGATAACAATGAGCAGTTCTTC
CASSPDRDNNEQFF
>TRBV7-2|TRBJ2-7|NA|NA
TGTGCCAGCAGCCCCCTTCGGTTCTACGAGCAGTACTTC
CASSPLRFYEQYF
>TRBV5-6|TRBJ1-4|once|NA
TGTGCCAGCAGCTTGGGTCCGAAAGGCGGCACAGTAGCCGGTGAAAAACTGTTTTTT
CASSLGPKGGTVAGEKLFF
>TRBV19|TRBJ1-1|once|NA
TGTGCCAGTGGAACGATGGGGGGATGGACTGAAGCTTTCTTT
CASGTMGGWTEAFF
>TRBV7-3|TRBJ2-1|many|TRBD1
TGTGCCAGCAGCTTATCGACAGGGGGATCCTACAATGAGCAGTTCTTC
CASSLSTGGSYNEQFF
>TRBV11-2|TRBJ2-3|NA|TRBD2
TGTGCCAGCAGGTCGGGGAGAGGGGAGGGCCTTAACACAGATACGCAGTATTTT
CASRSGRGEGLNTDTQYF
>TRBV7-9|TRBJ2-2|NA|TRBD1
TGTGCCAGCTCGTTAGACAGGGGTTACACCGGGGAGCTGTTTTTT
CASSLDRGYTGELFF
>TRBV19|TRBJ1-1|few|TRBD1
TGTGCCAGTAGTACAGGACAGGGGAGGACTGAAGCTTTCTTT
CASSTGQGRTEAFF
>TRBV6-6|TRBJ2-6|NA|NA
TGTGCCAGCACCGGGGCGGCTGGTTCTGGGGCCAACGTCCTGACTTTC
CASTGAAGSGANVLTF
>TRBV10-1|TRBJ2-5|NA|TRBD2
TGCGCCAGCAGTGAGGCCAGCACCGGGACTAGCGGCCAAGAGACCCAGTACTTC
CASSEASTGTSGQETQYF
>TRBV15|TRBJ2-5|NA|NA
TGTGCCACCAGGGCGGGAGAGACCCAGTACTTC
CATRAGETQYF
>TRBV23-1|TRBJ2-7|few|NA
TGCGCCAGCAGTCATTATTTAGGGGAAAGCCCCTACGAGCAGTACTTC
CASSHYLGESPYEQYF
>TRBV6-5|TRBJ2-2|NA|NA
TGTGCCAGCAGCTTGACGGGTCCCAACACAGGGGAGCTGTTTTTT
CASSLTGPNTGELFF
>TRBV10-3|TRBJ2-7|NA|TRBD1
TGTGCCATCAGTGGGACCGGGACAGGGACCTACGAGCAGTACTTC
CAISGTGTGTYEQYF
>TRBV27|TRBJ2-5|NA|TRBD2
TGTGCCAGCAGGACTAGCGGGAGCGGTGAGACCCAGTACTTC
CASRTSGSGETQYF
>TRBV7-6|TRBJ2-2|NA|NA
TGTGCCAGCAGCTTACCCCGATTGGGGACATCGTCCGGGGAGCTGTTTTTT
CASSLPRLGTSSGELFF
>TRBV6-5|TRBJ2-7|many|TRBD2
TGTGCCAGCAGTCTCTCAGCGGGAGGGCCGGGAGAGCAGTACTTC
CASSLSAGGPGEQYF
>TRBV5-1|TRBJ2-5|NA|NA
TGCGCCAGCAGCTTGTCAGGGGAGGAGACCCAGTACTTC
CASSLSGEETQYF
>TRBV7-9|TRBJ2-2|NA|NA
TGTGCCAGCAGCCAAATCGTGGGAGATCTGAACACCGGGGAGCTGTTTTTT
CASSQIVGDLNTGELFF
>TRBV2|TRBJ1-1|once|NA
TGTGCCAGCACCTCCGGGGGGCTGAACACTGAAGCTTTCTTT
CASTSGGLNTEAFF
>TRBV7-9|TRBJ1-1|few|TRBD1
TGTGCCAGCAGCTTGACAGGGGCAATGAACACTGAAGCTTTCTTT
CASSLTGAMNTEAFF
>TRBV28|TRBJ2-7|few|TRBD1
TGTGGAGTAGCGGACAGGGCCTACGAGCAGTACTTC
CGVADRAYEQYF